This passage covers 24 T cell receptor beta chains from one sample sequenced in a study of vaccination effects on CD4 cells after COVID-19. Only in-frame clones appear in the TCRdb table, and some are missing; sequencing was by immunoSEQ multiplex PCR. The repertoire holds over 45,000 clones, with roughly 70% as singletons. Antigen specificity for these receptors is unknown. Before sequencing, viral peptide pools were used by the ViraFEST assay to expand antigen-specific CD4+ T cells. A roughly ten-day culture period preceded the isolation of CD4+ T cells. None of these healthy vaccinees had been infected with SARS-CoV-2 before vaccination. This material consisted of CD4+ T cells from PBMCs cultured with SARS-CoV-2 spike peptides, taken before COVID-19 vaccination. Every receptor here comes from a human donor who received a COVID-19 vaccine.

The chain links TRBV13 to TRBJ1-3; D might be TRBD1 (5 bases). The CDR3 spans 15 residues. Trimming cost V 7 bases and J 2 bases, with 15 bases left between them. CDR1 and CDR2 (germline): PRHDT, FYEKMQ (reference sequence). As DNA, the CDR3 is TGTGCCAGCACCCTATTTGGGGGAGCTGGAAACACCATATATTTT. It specifies CASTLFGGAGNTIYF. The full variable domain, rest sourced from reference TRBV13 and TRBJ1-3, is AAGVIQSPRHLIKEKRETATLKCYPIPRHDTVYWYQQGPGQDPQFLISFYEKMQSDKGSIPDRFSAQQFSDYHSELNMSSLELGDSALYFCASTLFGGAGNTIYFGEGSWLTVV.

This clone was detected a few times. The chain couples TRBV9 to TRBJ2-2; tentatively, D is TRBD1 or TRBD2 (6 bases each). V lost 0 bases and J 3 bases, leaving 9 bases between the germline ends. The germline V gene encodes CDR1 SGDLS and CDR2 YYNGEE. This CDR3 is built from 15 residues. CDR3 amino acids: CASSVGGAHTGELFF. The CDR3 DNA reads TGTGCCAGCAGCGTAGGGGGGGCGCACACCGGGGAGCTGTTTTTT.

V is TRBV2 and J is TRBJ1-2; no reliable D call. Trimming pared 7 bases from V and 5 bases from J, leaving 17 bases between. Germline values: CDR1 SNHLY, CDR2 FYNNEI. The CDR3 is 14 residues long. As DNA, the CDR3 is TGTGCCAGCAAGGCCCCACGGGGAGGGTATGGCTACACCTTC. Protein product: CASKAPRGGYGYTF.

The rearrangement uses TRBV28 and TRBJ2-5; possibly TRBD1 or TRBD2 for D (5 bases each). V was clipped by 4 bases and J by 4 bases, with 13 bases between them. CDR1 is MDHEN, CDR2 SYDVKM, per germline. The CDR3 sequence is 14 residues long. The CDR3 nucleotides are TGTGCCAGCAGTTCGCCGGGGCTGGGAGAGACCCAGTACTTC. Protein sequence: CASSSPGLGETQYF. Complete variable domain (other parts from reference TRBV28 and TRBJ2-5): DVKVTQSSRYLVKRTGEKVFLECVQDMDHENMFWYRQDPGLGLRLIYFSYDVKMKEKGDIPEGYSVSREKKERFSLILESASTNQTSMYLCASSSPGLGETQYFGPGTRLLVL.

This clone was recorded a few times. V and J are TRBV19 and TRBJ2-2; D possibly corresponds to TRBD1 (5 bases). Trimming took off 6 bases at V and 2 bases at J, with 7 bases between the two ends. Germline V gene lookup returns CDR1 LNHDA and CDR2 SQIVND (reference sequence). CDR3 length equals 13 residues. The CDR3 DNA follows: TGTGCCAGTAGAGGGGTAAACACCGGGGAGCTGTTTTTT. This encodes CASRGVNTGELFF. Full variable domain (rest looked up from reference TRBV19 and TRBJ2-2): DGGITQSPKYLFRKEGQNVTLSCEQNLNHDAMYWYRQDPGQGLRLIYYSQIVNDFQKGDIAEGYSVSREKKESFPLTVTSAQKNPTAFYLCASRGVNTGELFFGEGSRLTVL.

This clone was seen more than once but under ten times. V usage is TRBV5-1 and J usage is TRBJ1-1; no firm D call. Germline values: CDR1 SGHRS, CDR2 YFSETQ. V lost 7 bases to trimming and J lost 1 base, with 8 bases between them. The CDR3 runs to 12 residues. The CDR3 sequence is CASGATNTEAFF. CDR3 DNA sequence: TGCGCCAGCGGCGCCACGAACACTGAAGCTTTCTTT. The entire variable domain, with the rest obtained from reference TRBV5-1 and TRBJ1-1, is as follows: KAGVTQTPRYLIKTRGQQVTLSCSPISGHRSVSWYQQTPGQGLQFLFEYFSETQRNKGNFPGRFSGRQFSNSRSEMNVSTLELGDSALYLCASGATNTEAFFGQGTRLTVV.

The gene calls are TRBV7-2 and TRBJ2-5, with 9 bases identical to TRBD1. The CDR3 sequence is 15 residues long. Germline V gene lookup returns CDR1 SGHTA and CDR2 FQGNSA. The J segment lost 1 base and the V segment lost 5 bases, leaving 5 bases of the junction unmatched. The CDR3 sequence is CASSHRDRVQETQYF. The CDR3 coding sequence is TGTGCCAGCAGCCACCGGGACAGGGTCCAAGAGACCCAGTACTTC.

CDR3 region: CASSIDGVNTEAFF. The CDR3 DNA sequence: TGTGCCAGTAGTATCGACGGGGTGAACACTGAAGCTTTCTTT. This chain joins TRBV19 and TRBJ1-1, with D hard to call. CDR1 is LNHDA and CDR2 is SQIVND in the germline V gene (reference sequence). The V gene lost 3 bases and the J gene lost 0 bases, with 8 bases spanning the gap. CDR3 size: 14 residues.

The chain is built from TRBV18 and TRBJ2-1; D may be TRBD2 (6 bases). In germline, CDR1 is KGHSH, CDR2 LQKENI. V was pared by 2 bases and J by 1 base, with 12 bases between. This CDR3 is built from 16 residues. CDR3 loop: CASSPEAAGSYNEQFF. The CDR3 DNA reads as TGTGCCAGCTCACCAGAAGCGGCGGGGTCCTACAATGAGCAGTTCTTC.

V usage is TRBV15 and J usage is TRBJ2-5; 13 bases are a match to TRBD2. J lost 5 bases, V lost 6 bases, and 3 bases had no gene match. Germline values: CDR1 LNHNV, CDR2 YYDKDF (reference sequence). The CDR3 is made up of 14 amino acids. In DNA form, the CDR3 reads TGTGCCACCAGGGGGACTAGCGGGATTGAGACCCAGTACTTC. Residues: CATRGTSGIETQYF.

The chain couples TRBV5-1 to TRBJ1-2; no firm D call. Germline V lookup: CDR1 SGHRS, CDR2 YFSETQ. Trimming left V 4 bases short and J 3 bases short, with 13 bases between. CDR3 length equals 14 residues. As DNA, the CDR3 is TGCGCCAGCAGCCCCGAGCCATTGTACTATGGCTACACCTTC. The encoded protein is CASSPEPLYYGYTF.

The chain recombines TRBV15 with TRBJ1-1, with 7 bases that match TRBD1. The CDR3 spans 16 residues. Germline V gives CDR1 LNHNV, CDR2 YYDKDF (reference sequence). The trim removed 0 bases at V and 2 bases at J, leaving 6 bases unmatched. In DNA form, the CDR3 reads TGTGCCACCAGCAGAGATAGGGACAGTCTCAACACTGAAGCTTTCTTT. This sequence encodes CATSRDRDSLNTEAFF.

V is TRBV3-1 (or the pseudogene TRBV3-2) and J is TRBJ1-5, with D uncertain. Trimming took off 0 bases at V and 6 bases at J, with 6 bases between the two ends. CDR1 is LGHDT, CDR2 YNNKEL, per germline (reference sequence). This CDR3 region has 13 residues. The CDR3 sequence: CASSQDLTQPQHF. The CDR3 DNA reads TGTGCCAGCAGCCAAGATTTGACTCAGCCCCAGCATTTT.

The chain uses TRBV6-1 and TRBJ2-3; D is unclear. V shed 0 bases and J shed 2 bases, with 15 bases lying between them. Germline CDR1 reads MNHNS; CDR2 reads SASEGT. The CDR3 contains 17 residues. CDR3 in DNA: TGTGCCAGCAGTGAAGCGCTATTTAGGACCATCACAGATACGCAGTATTTT. Translated: CASSEALFRTITDTQYF.

The J gene is TRBJ1-3, the V gene TRBV5-8, with TRBD1 matching 8 bases. The CDR3 spans 16 residues. Per the germline V gene, CDR1 is SGHTS and CDR2 is YDEGEE. V trimming: 4 bases; J trimming: 3 bases; junction bases outside the gene matches: 9. The CDR3 DNA follows: TGTGCCAGCAGCCCGACACAGGGGGTGTATGGAAACACCATATATTTT. Its protein is CASSPTQGVYGNTIYF.

The chain has TRBV30 and TRBJ2-5; perhaps D is TRBD1 or TRBD2 (5 bases each). CDR3 length: 15 amino acids. Looked up from germline, CDR1 is GTSNPN and CDR2 is SVGIG (reference sequence). Trimming took off 3 bases at V and 2 bases at J, with 16 bases between the two ends. CDR3 in DNA: TGTGCCTGGAGACTCCACCGGGACGGACAAGAGACCCAGTACTTC. This encodes CAWRLHRDGQETQYF.

This chain links TRBV6-5 with TRBJ2-7; D gene unclear. Germline CDR1 and CDR2: MNHEY and SVGAGI. The length of the CDR3 is 13 residues. Trimming left V 7 bases short and J 6 bases short, with 16 bases between. CDR3 amino acids: CASKVQVSGEQYF. In DNA form, the CDR3 reads TGTGCCAGCAAAGTTCAGGTGTCGGGCGAGCAGTACTTC.

CDR3 coding DNA: TGTGCCAGCAGCCAATATTCGGCTCGGGGGGGCCGAGGGGATACGCAGTATTTT. Its translation is CASSQYSARGGRGDTQYF. This chain joins TRBV3-1 (or the pseudogene TRBV3-2) and TRBJ2-3, with 8 bases that match TRBD2. CDR1 is LGHDT and CDR2 is YNNKEL in the germline V gene (reference sequence). Germline trimming cut 2 bases from V and 6 bases from J; bases unmatched to any gene: 16. There are 18 residues in the CDR3.

This clone was picked up a small number of times. This chain joins TRBV5-1 and TRBJ1-6; D gene unclear. V lost 1 base to trimming and J lost 6 bases, with 8 bases between them. This CDR3 region has 14 residues. Germline V gives CDR1 SGHRS, CDR2 YFSETQ. The CDR3 coding sequence is TGCGCCAGCAGCTTGAGTACAGTTAATTCACCCCTCCACTTT. Protein sequence: CASSLSTVNSPLHF.

The rearrangement links TRBV9 to TRBJ1-2; the match to TRBD1 covers 10 bases. The trim removed 4 bases at V and 7 bases at J, leaving 13 bases unmatched. The CDR3 has 16 residues. In germline, CDR1 is SGDLS, CDR2 YYNGEE. CDR3 protein: CASSPSTTGGLGGYTF. The CDR3 coding sequence is TGTGCCAGCAGCCCATCCACGACAGGGGGCCTGGGTGGCTACACCTTC.

The chain combines TRBV4-1 with TRBJ2-6; 7 bases match TRBD1. The V gene end was trimmed by 1 base and the J gene end by 1 base; junction bases not matched to a gene: 4. The CDR3 totals 17 residues. The V gene's germline CDR1 is MGHRA and CDR2 YSYEKL. DNA of the CDR3: TGCGCCAGCAGCCAAGTGCCAGGGGGATCTGGGGCCAACGTCCTGACTTTC. Translated: CASSQVPGGSGANVLTF.

Ten or more counts support this clone. The chain has TRBV4-2 and TRBJ2-5, with D perhaps assigned TRBD1 or TRBD2 (5 bases each). The CDR3 contains 17 residues. Trimming pared 0 bases from V and 5 bases from J, leaving 19 bases between. Germline V gene data show CDR1 as LGHNA and CDR2 as YNFKEQ. CDR3 bases: TGTGCCAGCAGCCAAGACGCTTCGGGGCGGACCCGGGAGACCCAGTACTTC. Translation: CASSQDASGRTRETQYF.

This clone was observed a handful of times. V gene TRBV10-3 combines with J gene TRBJ1-1, with D possibly matching TRBD1 (5 bases). CDR1 is ENHRY, CDR2 SYGVKD, per germline. Trimming took off 9 bases at V and 3 bases at J, with 14 bases between the two ends. The CDR3 contains 13 residues. The chain's CDR3 is CAIQGDGDTEAFF. As DNA, the CDR3 is TGTGCCATTCAGGGAGACGGGGACACTGAAGCTTTCTTT.

The genes are TRBV2 and TRBJ1-1; 7 nucleotides line up with TRBD1. V lost 6 bases and J lost 1; bases outside the gene matches: 8. This CDR3 is built from 15 residues. Looked up from germline, CDR1 is SNHLY and CDR2 is FYNNEI. DNA for the CDR3: TGTGCCAGCAGGAGAGACAGGGTGGGGAACACTGAAGCTTTCTTT. The encoded protein is CASRRDRVGNTEAFF.